This TCR beta chain was obtained from a study of cytomegalovirus exposure and HLA in healthy donors. Study-level information: An analysis done earlier identified more than 90 million unique TCR beta sequences from around 180 million T cells. Overall study findings and caveats: An analysis was carried out at a later point. It showed that HLA-associated TCR beta chains were more clonally expanded than equally common non-associated chains. The classifier, whose performance was assessed in both the original and validation cohorts, reportedly diagnosed cytomegalovirus status with high specificity and sensitivity.

This clone was observed once. Its antigen is undetermined. This PCR relied on a set of 60 Vbeta primers and 13 Jbeta primers. In the original processing: In a later analysis, of tens of millions of unique beta chains, roughly 10 million appeared in at least two donors. Assay: immunoSEQ multiplex PCR; the TCRdb copy retains only in-frame clones and omits some. V and J calls and clone size are those listed in that table; D and trimming were worked out from the DNA. The sample holds about 120,000 clones, 55% to 65% seen once. This CDR3 contains 14 residues. The J segment lost 0 bases and the V segment lost 3 bases, leaving 1 base of the junction unmatched. CDR1 KGHSH and CDR2 LQKENI come from the germline V gene.

This receptor was identified in a man aged 40-50 years in good health and CMV-seropositive. The V call is TRBV18, the J call TRBJ1-2; 7 positions agree with TRBD1. The sequenced sample was PBMCs. CDR3: CASSPTGTNYGYTF. CDR3 DNA: TGTGCCAGCTCACCGACAGGGACTAACTATGGCTACACCTTC.